A single sample gave rise to the 18 T cell receptor beta chains below, sequenced in a study of CD8 T cells in ankylosing spondylitis. TCRdb reprocessed the 5' RACE reads via MiXCR and lists one record per CDR3 protein. The data contain approximately 260,000 distinct CDR3 sequences, more than 15% of them singletons. The specimen was blood, either unsorted or a sorted T cell fraction (not recorded which). The origin of the receptors is a male donor with ankylosing spondylitis or in good health (not recorded which).

The V and J genes are TRBV25-1 and TRBJ2-2, with D maybe TRBD2 (5 bases). The germline V and J ends were trimmed by 1 base and 3 bases, with 9 bases remaining between them. The CDR3 loop spans 15 amino acids. Germline loops: CDR1 MGHDK, CDR2 SYGVNS. CDR3 protein: CASSESRLYTGELFF. The DNA for the CDR3 is TGTGCCAGCAGTGAATCTAGACTATACACCGGGGAGCTGTTTTTT.

This clonotype turned up a few times. The CDR3 sequence: CASSHGTGELFF. The CDR3 DNA is TGTGCCAGCAGCCACGGGACCGGGGAGCTGTTTTTT. This chain links TRBV7-9 with TRBJ2-2; D call uncertain. There are 12 residues in the CDR3. Germline lookup yields CDR1 SEHNR and CDR2 FQNEAQ (reference sequence). V dropped 5 bases and J dropped 5 bases, with 6 bases sitting between them.

This clonotype was seen ten or more times. The rearrangement joins TRBV2 to TRBJ2-7, with 8 bases that match TRBD2. Losses at the gene ends were 4 bases for V and 2 bases for J; bases not matched to a gene: 7. The germline gives CDR1 SNHLY, CDR2 FYNNEI. This CDR3 is 15 amino acids long. DNA for the CDR3: TGTGCCAGCAGTGCAGTGACTAGCGTTACCTACGAGCAGTACTTC. Its translation: CASSAVTSVTYEQYF.

The chain carries TRBV4-1 and TRBJ2-1; tentatively, D is TRBD1 (7 bases). CDR3 length equals 18 residues. The germline V and J ends were trimmed by 4 bases and 2 bases, with 21 bases remaining between them. Looked up from germline, CDR1 is MGHRA and CDR2 is YSYEKL. CDR3 sequence (DNA): TGCGCCAGCAGCCCAACAGGGGCCCTAGCGCCTACCTACAATGAGCAGTTCTTC. It translates to CASSPTGALAPTYNEQFF.

The V call is TRBV7-8, the J call TRBJ2-1; weak D call: TRBD2 (6 bases). CDR3 length: 16 residues. Trimming stripped 5 bases from V and 7 bases from J, with 21 bases between. Germline V lookup: CDR1 SGHVS, CDR2 FQNEAQ. The CDR3 DNA reads TGTGCCAGCAGCCCGCCGGGCGGGGAGACATTAAATGAGCAGTTCTTC. Its translation is CASSPPGGETLNEQFF. Filled out from reference TRBV7-8 and TRBJ2-1, the complete variable domain reads GAGVSQSPRYKVAKRGQDVALRCDPISGHVSLFWYQQALGQGPEFLTYFQNEAQLDKSGLPSDRFFAERPEGSVSTLKIQRTQQEDSAVYLCASSPPGGETLNEQFFGPGTRLTVL.

The gene calls are TRBV7-8 and TRBJ2-2, with D unresolved. Germline assignment: CDR1 SGHVS and CDR2 FQNEAQ. The V end was cut by 7 bases, the J end by 6 bases, with 9 bases between. The length of the CDR3 is 12 residues. The CDR3 nucleotides read TGTGCCAGCACCGTGGGGTCCGGGGAGCTGTTTTTT. As protein: CASTVGSGELFF.

The chain joins TRBV5-6 to TRBJ2-1; D not certain. The CDR3 is 13 residues long. Trimming took off 2 bases at V and 7 bases at J, with 10 bases between the two ends. Germline loops: CDR1 SGHDT, CDR2 YYEEEE. For the CDR3, the DNA is TGTGCCAGCAGCTTACACCCCGGGAATGAGCAGTTCTTC. Translation gives CASSLHPGNEQFF.

The chain combines TRBV7-9 with TRBJ2-1; 7 bases align to TRBD2. J gave up 3 bases and V 2 bases, and 7 bases lay outside the gene matches. The CDR3 loop spans 16 amino acids. Germline loops: CDR1 SEHNR, CDR2 FQNEAQ (reference sequence). The CDR3, as DNA: TGTGCCAGCAGCTTAACCCTAGCGGAGCACTACAATGAGCAGTTCTTC. The encoded protein is CASSLTLAEHYNEQFF. The full variable domain, completed using reference TRBV7-9 and TRBJ2-1, is DTGVSQNPRHKITKRGQNVTFRCDPISEHNRLYWYRQTLGQGPEFLTYFQNEAQLEKSRLLSDRFSAERPKGSFSTLEIQRTEQGDSAMYLCASSLTLAEHYNEQFFGPGTRLTVL.

J is TRBJ1-4 and V is TRBV7-8; no reliable D call. The CDR3 has 16 amino acids. CDR1 and CDR2 from the germline V gene are SGHVS and FQNEAQ. Trimming left V 5 bases short and J 0 bases short, with 13 bases between. The CDR3: CASSPGRVATNEKLFF. As DNA, the CDR3 is TGTGCCAGCAGCCCCGGGCGAGTTGCAACTAATGAAAAACTGTTTTTT.

This clonotype was seen only a few times. V usage is TRBV5-1 and J usage is TRBJ2-2, with 10 bases that match TRBD1. Germline CDR1 is SGHRS and CDR2 is YFSETQ. The length of the CDR3 is 16 residues. V dropped 4 bases and J dropped 4; count of bases not matched to a gene: 7. The CDR3 DNA sequence: TGCGCCAGCAGCCCGCCGGACAGGGGGGGCACCGGGGAGCTGTTTTTT. Translated, it gives CASSPPDRGGTGELFF.

This clonotype was detected ten times or more. The rearrangement joins TRBV4-3 to TRBJ2-1, with 7 bases identical to TRBD1. The CDR3 is 17 residues long. The V gene end was trimmed by 4 bases and the J gene end by 9 bases; junction bases not matched to a gene: 18. Germline values: CDR1 LGHNA, CDR2 YSLEER. The DNA for the CDR3 is TGCGCCAGCAGCCCCTATAAGGCCGTCGGGGACAGCGTTGAGCAGTTCTTC. Amino acids: CASSPYKAVGDSVEQFF.

The chain links TRBV7-4 to TRBJ1-5; TRBD1 matches at 10 bases. The V segment lost 5 bases and the J segment 2 bases; nucleotides outside the gene matches: 6. CDR1 and CDR2 (germline): SGHVT, SQSDAQ. The CDR3 contains 16 residues. In nucleotides, the CDR3 is TGTGCCAGCAGCCTCCGGGACAGGGGAGGCAATCAGCCCCAGCATTTT. Translation gives CASSLRDRGGNQPQHF. Using reference TRBV7-4 and TRBJ1-5 for the parts outside the CDR3, the full variable domain is GAGVSQSPRYKVAKRGRDVALRCDSISGHVTLYWYRQTLGQGSEVLTYSQSDAQRDKSGRPSGRFSAERPERSVSTLKIQRTEQGDSAVYLCASSLRDRGGNQPQHFGDGTRLSIL.

This clonotype was detected only a few times. The V and J genes are TRBV11-2 and TRBJ2-4; TRBD1 aligns across 8 bases. CDR1 and CDR2 (germline): SGHAT, FQNNGV. V trimming: 4 bases; J trimming: 7 bases; junction bases outside the gene matches: 3. This CDR3 region has 13 residues. DNA of the CDR3: TGTGCCAGCAGCTCCTGGACAGGGAACATTCAGTACTTC. Translation gives CASSSWTGNIQYF.

The chain recombines TRBV20-1 with TRBJ1-2, with 9 bases aligning to TRBD1. The CDR3 loop spans 15 amino acids. V was clipped by 6 bases and J by 8 bases; unmatched bases: 16. Germline V CDR1 and CDR2: DFQATT, SNEGSKA (reference sequence). This CDR3 reads CSAWDREYLGGGYTF. CDR3 bases: TGCAGTGCCTGGGACAGGGAGTACCTAGGTGGAGGCTACACCTTC.

This clonotype was counted between two and nine times. The rearrangement joins TRBV6-2 or TRBV6-3 to TRBJ2-7, with D possibly matching TRBD1 (6 bases). The CDR3 length is 16 residues. Per the germline V gene, CDR1 is MNHEY and CDR2 is SVGEGT. The germline V and J ends were trimmed by 3 bases and 2 bases, with 17 bases remaining between them. The CDR3 DNA reads as TGTGCCAGCAGTTATGGGGTTCGAGACAGGCCCTACGAGCAGTACTTC. This translates into CASSYGVRDRPYEQYF.

The V and J genes are TRBV3-1 and TRBJ2-7; TRBD2 might be the D (5 bases). The CDR3 runs to 14 residues. Germline V CDR1 and CDR2: LGHDT, YNNKEL (reference sequence). The germline V and J ends were trimmed by 1 base and 2 bases, with 9 bases remaining between them. CDR3 in amino acids: CASSQVRGTYEQYF. The DNA of the CDR3 is TGTGCCAGCAGCCAAGTCAGAGGGACCTACGAGCAGTACTTC.

This clonotype turned up a few times. The gene calls are TRBV6-5 and TRBJ1-6; the D is unclear. Trimming took 0 bases from V and 9 from J, leaving 6 bases between them. This CDR3 region has 13 residues. Germline V gene lookup returns CDR1 MNHEY and CDR2 SVGAGI. CDR3 protein: CASSYSISSPLHF. The CDR3 DNA follows: TGTGCCAGCAGTTACTCGATAAGTTCACCCCTCCACTTT.

The chain has TRBV29-1 and TRBJ2-5; 10 nucleotides line up with TRBD2. Looked up from germline, CDR1 is SQVTM and CDR2 is ANQGSEA. V trimming: 3 bases; J trimming: 3 bases; junction bases outside the gene matches: 4. CDR3 length: 14 amino acids. CDR3 nucleotide sequence: TGCAGCGTTGATCTAGCGGGAGAGGAAGAGACCCAGTACTTC. This encodes CSVDLAGEEETQYF.